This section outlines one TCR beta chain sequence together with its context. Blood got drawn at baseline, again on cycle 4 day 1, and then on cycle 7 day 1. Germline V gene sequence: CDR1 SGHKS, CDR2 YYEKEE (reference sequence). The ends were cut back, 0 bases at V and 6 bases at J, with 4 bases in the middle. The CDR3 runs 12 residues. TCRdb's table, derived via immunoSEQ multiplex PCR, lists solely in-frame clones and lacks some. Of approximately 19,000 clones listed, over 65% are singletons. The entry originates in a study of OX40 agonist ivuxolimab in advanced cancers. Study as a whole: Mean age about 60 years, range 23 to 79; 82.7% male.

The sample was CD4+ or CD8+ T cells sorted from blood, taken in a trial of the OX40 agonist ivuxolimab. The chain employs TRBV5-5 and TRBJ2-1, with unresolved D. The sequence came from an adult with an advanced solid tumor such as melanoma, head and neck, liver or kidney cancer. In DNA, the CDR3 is TGTGCCAGCAGCTTGGACATCAATGAGCAGTTCTTC. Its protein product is CASSLDINEQFF.